This T cell receptor beta chain originates from a study of cytomegalovirus exposure and HLA in healthy donors. Study information: Prior work identified some 120 million unique TCR beta sequences in 150 million to 200 million T cells. Researchers found that around 80% of just under 400 genotyped donors fell within the Caucasian-associated ancestry cluster.

Overall study findings and caveats: Some V segments, including TRBV6-2 and TRBV6-3, were excluded as indistinguishable.

CDR3 length: 11 amino acids. Germline V gene data show CDR1 as DFQATT and CDR2 as SNEGSKA (reference sequence). The V and J ends lost 3 bases and 5 bases respectively, with 8 bases between them. Primers for the PCR totalled 60 Vbeta and 13 Jbeta. Some clones are missing from TCRdb's copy, which holds only in-frame ones; the method was immunoSEQ multiplex PCR. The repertoire holds about 82,000 clones, with about 60% as singletons. This clone has only a few counts. What it binds is not known. This chain connects TRBV20-1 to TRBJ2-7; tentative D call: TRBD1 (5 bases). Sequenced: PBMCs. This TCR came from a woman in her 40s in good health and CMV-seropositive. CDR3 amino acids: CSASDSHEQYF. DNA for the CDR3: TGCAGTGCTAGCGACAGTCACGAGCAGTACTTC.